Listed below are T cell receptor beta chains from one sample, sequenced in a study of T cell responses to AZD1222 COVID-19 vaccine. The repertoire was sequenced with immunoSEQ multiplex PCR; TCRdb's copy has only in-frame clones and lacks some. Counted here are tens of thousands of clones, 85% to 95% occurring once; the ten biggest clones make up approximately 6%. The sample in question was peripheral blood, obtained 28 days after the second dose of the MenACWY control vaccine. The receptor source for this set is an adult who received the MenACWY meningococcal vaccine as a control. Each CDR3 is given with its conserved first and last residue. Each record gives: clone size, V gene, CDR3 length, D gene, J gene, CDR3 protein, CDR3 DNA. D genes are given only for firm matches. Not every row has a clone size; where given, it reads once, few, many or a size class.

>.|TRBV7-3|18|TRBD2|TRBJ2-3
CASSLLPSSGRGTDTQYF
TGTGCCAGCAGCTTACTCCCCTCTAGCGGACGGGGCACAGATACGCAGTATTTT
>.|TRBV6-1|16|.|TRBJ1-1
CASSDIHGQQNTEAFF
TGTGCCAGCAGTGATATCCATGGACAGCAGAACACTGAAGCTTTCTTT
>.|TRBV24-1|11|.|TRBJ1-1
CATTGGGIAFF
TGTGCCACCACGGGGGGGGGAATAGCTTTCTTT
>.|TRBV6-2/TRBV6-3|13|.|TRBJ2-2
CASSYQSTGELFF
TGTGCCAGCAGTTACCAGAGCACCGGGGAGCTGTTTTTT
>.|TRBV7-2|16|.|TRBJ1-4
CASSLLGRAVNEKLFF
TGTGCCAGCAGCTTATTGGGGAGGGCGGTTAATGAAAAACTGTTTTTT
>.|TRBV12-5|14|TRBD2|TRBJ2-3
CATSIAGGPNTQYF
TGTGCTACATCAATAGCGGGAGGGCCAAATACGCAGTATTTT
>.|TRBV5-1|14|.|TRBJ2-7
CASSLAAGWNEQYF
TGCGCCAGCAGCTTGGCGGCAGGGTGGAACGAGCAGTACTTC
>.|TRBV7-2|15|TRBD1|TRBJ2-7
CASSLEGQGAHEQYF
TGTGCCAGCAGCTTAGAAGGACAGGGGGCCCACGAGCAGTACTTC
>.|TRBV5-6|13|.|TRBJ2-3
CASTGGMVDTQYF
TGTGCCAGCACTGGGGGAATGGTGGATACGCAGTATTTT
>.|TRBV3-1/TRBV3-2|13|.|TRBJ1-1
CASSLGMNTEAFF
TGTGCCAGCAGCCTGGGGATGAACACTGAAGCTTTCTTT
>.|TRBV29-1|14|TRBD2|TRBJ2-5
CSVGISGGIETQYF
TGCAGCGTTGGGATTAGCGGGGGGATAGAGACCCAGTACTTC
>.|TRBV7-2|13|.|TRBJ2-7
CASSPENSYEQYF
TGTGCCAGCAGCCCCGAGAACTCCTACGAGCAGTACTTC
>.|TRBV19|14|TRBD1|TRBJ2-7
CASSLLGQSYEQYF
TGTGCCAGTAGTCTCCTGGGACAGAGCTACGAGCAGTACTTC
>.|TRBV5-4|16|TRBD1|TRBJ1-1
CASSLGGQVANTEAFF
TGTGCCAGCAGCTTGGGTGGACAGGTTGCGAACACTGAAGCTTTCTTT
>.|TRBV11-3|14|.|TRBJ2-2
CASSFGQYTGELFF
TGTGCCAGCAGCTTTGGACAGTACACCGGGGAGCTGTTTTTT
>.|TRBV28|14|.|TRBJ1-5
CASSFLGNNQPQHF
TGTGCCAGCAGTTTCCTGGGTAACAATCAGCCCCAGCATTTT
>.|TRBV5-4|15|.|TRBJ1-1
CASSSVGAMNTEAFF
TGTGCCAGCAGCTCGGTGGGGGCGATGAACACTGAAGCTTTCTTT
>.|TRBV7-9|14|.|TRBJ2-2
CASSLEGTERELFF
TGTGCCAGCAGCTTAGAGGGGACCGAGCGGGAGCTGTTTTTT
>.|TRBV9|15|TRBD1|TRBJ1-1
CASSTGGTGNTEAFF
TGTGCCAGCAGTACTGGGGGGACAGGGAACACTGAAGCTTTCTTT
>.|TRBV30|15|TRBD1|TRBJ1-2
CAWSSAATGHYGYTF
TGTGCCTGGAGTTCGGCCGCGACAGGGCACTATGGCTACACCTTC
>.|TRBV19|13|.|TRBJ1-4
CASSVGTNEKLFF
TGTGCCAGTAGTGTGGGGACGAATGAAAAACTGTTTTTT
>.|TRBV5-4|16|TRBD2|TRBJ2-7
CASSFPSGSETYEQYF
TGTGCCAGCAGCTTCCCTAGCGGGAGCGAAACCTACGAGCAGTACTTC
>.|TRBV28|13|.|TRBJ2-1
CASGAPNGVRQFF
TGTGCCAGCGGGGCCCCGAATGGCGTACGGCAGTTCTTC
>.|TRBV7-2|17|.|TRBJ1-6
CASSLVPSGMGNSPLHF
TGTGCCAGCAGCTTAGTCCCCTCGGGCATGGGGAATTCACCCCTCCACTTT
>once|TRBV28|11|.|TRBJ1-1
CASSSLGPYLF
TGTGCCAGCAGTTCCCTTGGCCCGTATTTGTTT
>.|TRBV2|11|.|TRBJ2-3
CASILGDTQYF
TGTGCCAGCATTTTAGGAGATACGCAGTATTTT
>.|TRBV15|14|.|TRBJ1-5
CATIEGRGDQPQHF
TGTGCCACCATCGAGGGGCGCGGGGATCAGCCCCAGCATTTT
>few|TRBV12-5|19|TRBD1|TRBJ1-1
CASGLVRGTGSLAGTEAFF
TGTGCTAGTGGTTTGGTCCGAGGGACAGGCTCTTTGGCCGGCACTGAAGCTTTCTTT
>.|TRBV19|16|.|TRBJ2-6
CASSLLPGIGANVLTF
TGTGCCAGTAGTCTTCTCCCAGGGATAGGGGCCAACGTCCTGACTTTC